This T cell receptor (beta chain) was sequenced for a study of vaccination effects on CD4 cells after COVID-19. Looking at the study overall: Vaccination of participants consisted of two doses of either the BNT162b2 or mRNA-1273 vaccine.

Before any sequencing was done, the ViraFEST assay used viral peptide pools to expand antigen-specific CD4+ T cells. Isolating CD4+ T cells followed less than 12 days of culture. Nobody among the vaccine recipients had prior SARS-CoV-2 infection (nucleocapsid antibodies were negative). Researchers reported culturing approximately 1.8 million PBMC in each well, adding 10 IU/ml IL-2 and about 9.5 ug/ml peptides. Study conclusions and caveats: Convalescent patients numbered few in the study; early post-infection timepoints were missing entirely. There was only 1 of 255 vaccine-induced clones in healthy vaccinees that cross-reacted with common cold coronaviruses.

Concerning this clone itself: Its matching antigen is unknown.

TCRdb keeps only in-frame clones here, not all; method: immunoSEQ multiplex PCR. Counted here are about 55,000 clones, roughly 70% occurring once; the ten biggest clones make up around 16%. This sequence originates from a human donor who received a COVID-19 vaccine. The source was CD4+ T cells from PBMCs cultured with SARS-CoV-2 spike peptides, collected before COVID-19 vaccination.

CDR3 sequence reads: CASSPDRGFYEQYF. The CDR3 DNA follows: TGTGCCAGCAGCCCCGACCGAGGCTTCTACGAGCAGTACTTC. V and J are TRBV13 and TRBJ2-7, with unresolved D. The CDR3 length is 14 residues. The germline V gene encodes CDR1 PRHDT and CDR2 FYEKMQ (reference sequence). Deletions cut 5 bases from V and 3 bases from J, with 14 bases between.